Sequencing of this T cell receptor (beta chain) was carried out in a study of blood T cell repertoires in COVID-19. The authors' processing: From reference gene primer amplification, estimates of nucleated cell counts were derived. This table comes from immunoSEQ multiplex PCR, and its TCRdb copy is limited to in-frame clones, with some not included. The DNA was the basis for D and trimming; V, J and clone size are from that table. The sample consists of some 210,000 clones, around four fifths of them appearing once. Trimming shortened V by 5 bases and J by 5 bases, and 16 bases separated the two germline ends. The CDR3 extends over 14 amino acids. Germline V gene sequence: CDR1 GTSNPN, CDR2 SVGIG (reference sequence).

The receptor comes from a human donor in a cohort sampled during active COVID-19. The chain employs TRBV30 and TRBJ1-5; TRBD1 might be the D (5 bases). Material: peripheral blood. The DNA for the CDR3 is TGTGCCTGGGGACCCCTCGGCAGGGATCAGCCCCAGCATTTT. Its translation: CAWGPLGRDQPQHF.